This TCR beta chain is from a study of cytomegalovirus exposure and HLA in healthy donors. Trimming pared 5 bases from V and 0 bases from J, leaving 8 bases between. Germline-derived CDR1 and CDR2 are MDHEN and SYDVKM. CDR3 length: 15 residues. In the PCR, 60 Vbeta and 13 Jbeta primers were used. Sequencing used immunoSEQ multiplex PCR; TCRdb keeps in-frame clones, though not all of them. Its listing shows approximately 130,000 clones. The chain carries TRBV28 and TRBJ1-6; no clear D gene. The source of this sequence is a woman in her sixties in good health and CMV-seronegative. Source material: PBMCs. In DNA form, the CDR3 reads TGTGCCAGCAGTCGGCGGAGCTCCTATAATTCACCCCTCCACTTT. Translated, it gives CASSRRSSYNSPLHF.